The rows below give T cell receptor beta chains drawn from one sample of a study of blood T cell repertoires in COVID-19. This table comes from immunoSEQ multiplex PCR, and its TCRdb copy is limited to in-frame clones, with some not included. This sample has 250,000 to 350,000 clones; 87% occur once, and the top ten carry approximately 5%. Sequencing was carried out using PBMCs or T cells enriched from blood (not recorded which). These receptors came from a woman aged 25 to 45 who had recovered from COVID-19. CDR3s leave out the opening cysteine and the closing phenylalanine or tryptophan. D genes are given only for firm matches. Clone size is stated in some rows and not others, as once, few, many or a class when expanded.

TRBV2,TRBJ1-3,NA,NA,ASSEVRSSGNTIY
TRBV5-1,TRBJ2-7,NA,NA,ASSSGAYEQY
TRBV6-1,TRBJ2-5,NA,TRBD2,ASSGSRGSSGGLQETQY
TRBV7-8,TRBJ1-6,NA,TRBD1,ASSLDQGASPLH
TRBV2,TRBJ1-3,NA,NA,ARKDSPGNTIY
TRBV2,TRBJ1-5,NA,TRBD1,ATKGAANQPQH
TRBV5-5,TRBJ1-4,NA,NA,ASSATQSTNEKLF
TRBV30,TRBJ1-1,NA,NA,AWSVLGQREAF
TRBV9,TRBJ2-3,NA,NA,ASSAATTGTTSTDTQY
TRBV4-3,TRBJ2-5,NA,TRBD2,ASSSGGDQETQY
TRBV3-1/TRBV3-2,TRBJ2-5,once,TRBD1,ASSQEPTGAGTQY
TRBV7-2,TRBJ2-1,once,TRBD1,ASSLGQGATAEQF
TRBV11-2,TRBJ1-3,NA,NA,ASSPTGWDTIY
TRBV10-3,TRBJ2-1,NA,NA,AISEVGQGSYNEQF
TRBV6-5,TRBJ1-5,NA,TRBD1,ASSRTGAESTPQH
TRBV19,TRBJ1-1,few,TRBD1,AIQHSQGVNTEAF